The rows below give T cell receptor beta chains drawn from one sample of a study of blood T cell repertoires in COVID-19. The table came from immunoSEQ multiplex PCR; TCRdb's copy has only in-frame clones and leaves some out. The sample shows under 55,000 clones, roughly 90% of them seen only once. The sample taken for sequencing was peripheral blood. Receptor source: a human donor in a cohort sampled during active COVID-19. The CDR3 runs from the conserved cysteine through the conserved F or W. The D gene is left open where the match is weak. Clone size is not always given. Where it is, it says once, few, many or a class for expanded clones.

v_gene	j_gene	abundance	d_gene	CDR3nt	CDR3aa
TRBV28	TRBJ2-7	.	TRBD1	TGTGCCAGCAGGCAGACAGGGGGCTCCTACGAGCAGTACTTC	CASRQTGGSYEQYF
TRBV9	TRBJ2-5	.	.	TGTGCCAGCAGCCCCGCCGGGGAGACCCAGTACTTC	CASSPAGETQYF
TRBV20-1	TRBJ2-1	.	TRBD2	TGCAGTGCTAGTAGCGGGAGCTCCTACAATGAGCAGTTCTTC	CSASSGSSYNEQFF
TRBV7-7	TRBJ2-1	.	TRBD2	TGTGCTAGCAGCTTAGGGACCGGGACTAGCGGGAGTCATGAGCAGTTCTTC	CASSLGTGTSGSHEQFF
TRBV3-1/TRBV3-2	TRBJ1-5	.	.	TGTGCCAGCAGCCAAAGCCCGGGATCTCAGCCCCAGCATTTT	CASSQSPGSQPQHF
TRBV11-3	TRBJ1-2	.	.	TGTGCCAGCAGCCAGGGGACGGCATATGGCTACACCTTC	CASSQGTAYGYTF
TRBV25-1	TRBJ2-5	.	TRBD2	TGTGCCAGCAGTCGGGGGGGCAGCGGGAGGTACCAAGAGACCCAGTACTTC	CASSRGGSGRYQETQYF
TRBV6-5	TRBJ1-5	.	.	TGTGCCAGCAGCCGACAGTCAGATAGCAATCAGCCCCAGCATTTT	CASSRQSDSNQPQHF
TRBV4-1	TRBJ2-7	.	TRBD2	TGCGCCAGCAGCCCCAGGCGGGTTAGCGGGAGGGCCAGGACCTACGAGCAGTACTTC	CASSPRRVSGRARTYEQYF
TRBV19	TRBJ1-6	.	.	TGTGCCAGTAGACCCGGGCAGGGCCCTAATTCACCCCTCCACTTT	CASRPGQGPNSPLHF
TRBV6-5	TRBJ2-3	.	.	TGTGCCAGCAAACGACAGGCGTACACAGATACGCAGTATTTT	CASKRQAYTDTQYF
TRBV27	TRBJ2-3	.	.	TGTGCCAGCAGGTCCCCTATCGGTTGGGATACGCAGTATTTT	CASRSPIGWDTQYF
TRBV6-5	TRBJ2-5	.	.	TGTGCCAGCAGATCCGACAGTTTCCAAGAGACCCAGTACTTC	CASRSDSFQETQYF
TRBV5-1	TRBJ1-4	.	.	TGCGCCAGCAGCTTGAGCGTTACTAATGAAAAACTGTTTTTT	CASSLSVTNEKLFF
TRBV19	TRBJ2-2	.	TRBD2	TGTGCCAGTAGTCCTCTAGCGGGAGTGAGAGGCACCGGGGAGCTGTTTTTT	CASSPLAGVRGTGELFF
TRBV25-1	TRBJ1-3	.	.	TGTGCCAGCAGTGAATATTCGGACAGCCCCTCTGGAAACACCATATATTTT	CASSEYSDSPSGNTIYF
TRBV12-3/TRBV12-4	TRBJ2-5	.	TRBD2	TGTGCCAGCAGCCGGGGGGGCGAAGAGACCCAGTACTTC	CASSRGGEETQYF
TRBV6-6	TRBJ1-5	once	TRBD1	TGTGCCAGCAGTAACCGGGACAGGGGATGGCAGCCCCAGCATTTT	CASSNRDRGWQPQHF
TRBV6-4	TRBJ1-5	.	TRBD1	TGTGCCAGCAGTCCCCGGGACAGGGTGGGTAATCAGCCCCAGCATTTT	CASSPRDRVGNQPQHF
TRBV12-3/TRBV12-4	TRBJ1-2	.	.	TGTGCCAGCAGGGGGACAACGTATGGCTACACCTTC	CASRGTTYGYTF
TRBV19	TRBJ1-1	.	TRBD1	TGTGCCAGTAGTGCGTTTAAGACCAGGGGGACTGAAGCTTTCTTT	CASSAFKTRGTEAFF
TRBV2	TRBJ1-3	.	.	TGTGCCAGCAGTGAGGGGAGCTCTGGAAACACCATATATTTT	CASSEGSSGNTIYF
TRBV4-2	TRBJ1-6	.	.	TGTGCCAGCAGCCGATTTGAGACAGAATCAAATTCACCCCTCCACTTT	CASSRFETESNSPLHF
TRBV19	TRBJ2-6	.	.	TGTGCCAGTAGCTCAAGCGGGTATTCTGGGGCCAACGTCCTGACTTTC	CASSSSGYSGANVLTF
TRBV4-1	TRBJ2-4	.	TRBD2	TGCGCCAGCAGCCAAGTAGGCGGGAAGACTAGCGGGAGTTTGTACTTC	CASSQVGGKTSGSLYF
TRBV2	TRBJ1-5	.	.	TGTGCCAGCAGTGAACAGAACTATAGCAATCAGCCCCAGCATTTT	CASSEQNYSNQPQHF
TRBV7-9	TRBJ1-1	.	TRBD1	TGTGCCAGCAGCCCCCTACAGGGGACCGTAGAAGCTTTCTTT	CASSPLQGTVEAFF
TRBV6-5	TRBJ2-6	.	.	TGTGCCACGGCTGGGGCCAACGTCCTGACTTTC	CATAGANVLTF
TRBV29-1	TRBJ1-4	.	TRBD1	TGCAGCGTGGGAACAGGGGCCGGTAATGAAAAACTGTTTTTT	CSVGTGAGNEKLFF
TRBV6-5	TRBJ1-5	.	.	TGTGCCAGCAGTTCCCGCCTCGATCGGGGCAATCAGCCCCAGCATTTT	CASSSRLDRGNQPQHF
TRBV18	TRBJ2-3	.	.	TGTGCCAGCTCACCAAGCTCGGTGGGCACAGATACGCAGTATTTT	CASSPSSVGTDTQYF
TRBV7-9	TRBJ1-5	few	.	TGTGCCAGCAGCCCCCAGGGGCAGCCCCAGCATTTT	CASSPQGQPQHF
TRBV6-4	TRBJ2-7	.	TRBD2	TGTGCCAGCAGTGCATACCAGACTAGCAGTTGGGAGCAGTACTTC	CASSAYQTSSWEQYF